This TCR beta chain is from a study of human T cells and chemical hapten exposure. A single record per CDR3 protein comes from TCRdb applying MiXCR to the RACE reads. The data show some 81,000 distinct CDR3 sequences, with roughly 7.2% seen just once and roughly 1.5% held by the top ten. Indicated time point: patch test 1, 2 weeks after DPC sensitization. Stated treatment: therapeutic diphenylcyclopropenone sensitization with weekly scalp DPC. Study-level findings and limits: The study found that DPC sensitization did not change TCRs above 1 in 1000 frequency.

There are many counts of this clonotype. As yet, its antigen is unknown. V was clipped by 3 bases and J by 1 base, with 12 bases between them. Germline CDR1 is ENHRY and CDR2 is SYGVKD. The CDR3 is 15 residues long. This sequence originates from a woman between 25 and 40 years old with alopecia areata. Some clones in this sample may be carry-over from other donors' samples. This material consisted of whole blood, taken in connection with sensitization to the hapten diphenylcyclopropenone (DPC). This chain uses TRBV10-3 with TRBJ2-5; unclear D gene. CDR3 nucleotides: TGTGCCATCAGTGACTCCAGGAAAGGCCAAGAGACCCAGTACTTC. It codes for CAISDSRKGQETQYF.